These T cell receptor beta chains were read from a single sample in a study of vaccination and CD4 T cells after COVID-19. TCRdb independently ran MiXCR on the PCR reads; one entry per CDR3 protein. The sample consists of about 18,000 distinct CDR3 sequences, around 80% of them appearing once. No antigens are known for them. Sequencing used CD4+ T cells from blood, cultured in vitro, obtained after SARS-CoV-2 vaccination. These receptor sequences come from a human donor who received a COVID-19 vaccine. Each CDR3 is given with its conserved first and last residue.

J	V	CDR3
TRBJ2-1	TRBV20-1	CSARDRRVAGGNNEQFF
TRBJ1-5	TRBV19	CASSIGTELGPQHF
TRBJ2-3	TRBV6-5	CASSSNIAGGPDTQYF
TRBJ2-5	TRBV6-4	CASRLAGVHETQYF
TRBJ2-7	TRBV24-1	CATSSSGGYYEQYF
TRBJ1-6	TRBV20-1	CSAPGTGSASDSPLHF
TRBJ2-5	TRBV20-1	CSARVGGSGVTQYF
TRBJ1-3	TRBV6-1	CASSEWGGMDTIYF
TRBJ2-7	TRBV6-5	CASSSFTGGSTYEQYF
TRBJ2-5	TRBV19	CASSMSTVQETQYF
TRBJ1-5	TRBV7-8	CASSPQRLYSNQPQHF
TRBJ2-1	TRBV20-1	CSAPMRDASSYNEQFF
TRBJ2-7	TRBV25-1	CASSELGRGEQYF
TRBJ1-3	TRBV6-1	CASSLAEAGGNTIYF
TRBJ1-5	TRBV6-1	CASTVTGYQPQHF
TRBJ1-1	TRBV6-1	CASTVTKNTEAFF
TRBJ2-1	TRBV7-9	CASSLRGGGPSNEQFF
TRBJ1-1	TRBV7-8	CASSLGGQLNTEAFF
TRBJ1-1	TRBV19	CASIGGGHTEAFF
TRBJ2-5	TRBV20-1	CSAGGRGPTQYF
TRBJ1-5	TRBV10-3	CAISVGQGNQPQHF
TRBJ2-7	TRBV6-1	CASSVGTGSGEQYF
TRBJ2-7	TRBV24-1	CATSDRQGSPYEQYF
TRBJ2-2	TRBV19	CASSISWGSTGELFF
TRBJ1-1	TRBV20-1	CSAGRQAMNTEAFF
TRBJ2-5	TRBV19	CASTPTGGAKTQYF
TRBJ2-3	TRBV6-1	CASHRARTDTQYF
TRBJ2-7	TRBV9	CASSLLRARTPGFEQYF
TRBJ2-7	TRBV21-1	CASSKGWAYEQYF
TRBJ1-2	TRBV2	CASGEAERGYGYTF
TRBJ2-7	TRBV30	CAWSVVYEQYF
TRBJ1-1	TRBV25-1	CASSAYRGGPAEAFF
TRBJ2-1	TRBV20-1	CSARDVASSYNEQFF
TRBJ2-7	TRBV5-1	CASSSTARQGLYNEQYF
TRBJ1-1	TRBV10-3	CAISVAGGTEAFF
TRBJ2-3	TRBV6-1	CASSGVAGGRRDTQYF
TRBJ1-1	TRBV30	CAWSVPENTEAFF
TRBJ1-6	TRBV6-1	CASKRGNSPLHF
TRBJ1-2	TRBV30	CAWSVGPNYGYTF
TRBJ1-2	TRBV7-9	CASMEGAGYGYTF
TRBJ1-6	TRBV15	CATSRDAGSPLHF
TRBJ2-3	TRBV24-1	CATSLQGNTDTQYF
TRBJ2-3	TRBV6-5	CASSLPRTSTDTQYF
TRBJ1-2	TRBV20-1	CSAKDWAGYGYTF
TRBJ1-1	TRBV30	CAWTRDRSFAEAFF
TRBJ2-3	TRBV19	CASSMVSGLAGGGTDTQYF
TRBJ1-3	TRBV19	CASKKGSSGNTIYF
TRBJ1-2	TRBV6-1	CASRSQGSNYGYTF
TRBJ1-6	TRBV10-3	CAISGQGVQSPLHF